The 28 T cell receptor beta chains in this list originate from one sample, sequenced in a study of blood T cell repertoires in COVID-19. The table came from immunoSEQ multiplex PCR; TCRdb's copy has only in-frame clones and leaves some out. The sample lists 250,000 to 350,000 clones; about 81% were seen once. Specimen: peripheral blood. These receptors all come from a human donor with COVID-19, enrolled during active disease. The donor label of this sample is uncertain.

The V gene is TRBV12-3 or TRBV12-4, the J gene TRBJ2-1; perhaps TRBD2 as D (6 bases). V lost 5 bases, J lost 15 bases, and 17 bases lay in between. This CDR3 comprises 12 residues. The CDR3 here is CASSPPGGNMFF. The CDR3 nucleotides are TGTGCCAGCAGTCCCCCCGGGGGTAATATGTTCTTC.

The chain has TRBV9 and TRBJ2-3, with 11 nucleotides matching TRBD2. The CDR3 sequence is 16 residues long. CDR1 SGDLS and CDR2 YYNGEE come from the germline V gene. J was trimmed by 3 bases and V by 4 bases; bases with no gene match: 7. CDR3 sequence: CASSLYSGRATDTQYF. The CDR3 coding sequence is TGTGCCAGCAGCCTTTATAGCGGGAGGGCGACAGATACGCAGTATTTT.

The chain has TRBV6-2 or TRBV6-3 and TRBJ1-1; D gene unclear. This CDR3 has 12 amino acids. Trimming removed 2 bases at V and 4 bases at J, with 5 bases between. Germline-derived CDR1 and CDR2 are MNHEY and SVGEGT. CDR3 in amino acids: CASSYLATEAFF. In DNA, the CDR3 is TGTGCCAGCAGTTACCTGGCCACTGAAGCTTTCTTT.

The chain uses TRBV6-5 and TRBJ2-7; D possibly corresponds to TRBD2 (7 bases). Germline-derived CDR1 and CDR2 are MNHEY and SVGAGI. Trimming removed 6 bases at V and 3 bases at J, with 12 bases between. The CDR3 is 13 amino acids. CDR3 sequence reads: CASRYREGYEQYF. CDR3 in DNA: TGTGCCAGCAGATACAGGGAGGGCTACGAGCAGTACTTC.

CDR3 nucleotide sequence: TGTGCCACCAGTGATATGGGACTAGCGGGGAGGAGCTCCTACAATGAGCAGTTCTTC. Residues: CATSDMGLAGRSSYNEQFF. V and J are TRBV24-1 and TRBJ2-1; 13 nucleotides match TRBD2. V shed 3 bases, J shed 0 bases, and the junction held 7 bases outside the gene matches. The germline gives CDR1 KGHDR, CDR2 SFDVKD. CDR3 length: 19 residues.

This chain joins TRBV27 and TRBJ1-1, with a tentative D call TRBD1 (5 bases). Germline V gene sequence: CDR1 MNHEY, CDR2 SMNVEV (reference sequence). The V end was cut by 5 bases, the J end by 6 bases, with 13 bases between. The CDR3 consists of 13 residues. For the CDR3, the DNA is TGTGCCAGCAGTCCTACCAGGGTGGCTGAAGCTTTCTTT. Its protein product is CASSPTRVAEAFF.

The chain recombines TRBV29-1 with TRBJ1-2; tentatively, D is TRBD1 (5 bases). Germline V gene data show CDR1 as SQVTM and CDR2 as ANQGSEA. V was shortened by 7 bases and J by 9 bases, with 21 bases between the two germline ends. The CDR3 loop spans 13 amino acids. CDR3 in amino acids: CSAVTTQGGSYTF. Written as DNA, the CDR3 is TGCAGCGCCGTTACGACTCAGGGTGGGAGCTACACCTTC.

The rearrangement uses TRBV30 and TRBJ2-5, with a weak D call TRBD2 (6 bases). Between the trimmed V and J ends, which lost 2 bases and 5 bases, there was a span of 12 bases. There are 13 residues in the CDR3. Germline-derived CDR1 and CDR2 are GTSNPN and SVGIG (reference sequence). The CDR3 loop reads CAWSLGGRETQYF. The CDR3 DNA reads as TGTGCCTGGAGTCTGGGGGGTCGGGAGACCCAGTACTTC.

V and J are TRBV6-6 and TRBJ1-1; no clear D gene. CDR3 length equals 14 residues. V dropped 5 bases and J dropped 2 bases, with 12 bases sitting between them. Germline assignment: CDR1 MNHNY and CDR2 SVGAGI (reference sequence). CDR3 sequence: CASSMGESNTEAFF. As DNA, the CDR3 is TGTGCCAGCAGTATGGGCGAATCTAACACTGAAGCTTTCTTT.

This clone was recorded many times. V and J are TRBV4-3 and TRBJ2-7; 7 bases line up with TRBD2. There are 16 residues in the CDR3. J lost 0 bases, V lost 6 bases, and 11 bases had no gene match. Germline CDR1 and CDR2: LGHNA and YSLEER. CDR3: CASRQVSSGGSYEQYF. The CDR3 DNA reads TGCGCCAGCAGACAGGTCTCTAGCGGCGGCTCCTACGAGCAGTACTTC.

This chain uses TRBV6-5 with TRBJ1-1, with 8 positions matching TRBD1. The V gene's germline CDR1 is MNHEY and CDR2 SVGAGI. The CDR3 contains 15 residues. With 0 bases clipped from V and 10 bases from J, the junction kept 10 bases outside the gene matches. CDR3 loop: CASSYSSTGARRAFF. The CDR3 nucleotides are TGTGCCAGCAGTTACTCTTCGACAGGGGCGAGAAGAGCTTTCTTT.

The DNA for the CDR3 is TGTGCCAGCAGTAAGGACAGGGGGCTAGAAAAACTGTTTTTT. Protein sequence: CASSKDRGLEKLFF. The rearrangement uses TRBV2 and TRBJ1-4; 11 nucleotides align to TRBD1. V lost 5 bases, J lost 8 bases, and 4 bases stayed unmatched. Germline CDR1 is SNHLY and CDR2 is FYNNEI. This CDR3 is 14 amino acids long.

The CDR3 here is CAWRQTERTSGYNEQFF. In DNA form, the CDR3 reads TGTGCCTGGAGGCAAACCGAAAGGACTAGCGGATACAATGAGCAGTTCTTC. This sequence joins TRBV30 and TRBJ2-1; 10 bases fit TRBD2. V dropped 3 bases and J dropped 4; count of bases not matched to a gene: 12. This CDR3 region has 17 residues. The germline gives CDR1 GTSNPN, CDR2 SVGIG (reference sequence).

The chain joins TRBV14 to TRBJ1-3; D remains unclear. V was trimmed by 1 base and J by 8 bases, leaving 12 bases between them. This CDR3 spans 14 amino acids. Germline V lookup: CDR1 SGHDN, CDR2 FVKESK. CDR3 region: CASSQAARSYTIYF. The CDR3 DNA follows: TGTGCCAGCAGCCAAGCGGCGAGGAGTTACACCATATATTTT.

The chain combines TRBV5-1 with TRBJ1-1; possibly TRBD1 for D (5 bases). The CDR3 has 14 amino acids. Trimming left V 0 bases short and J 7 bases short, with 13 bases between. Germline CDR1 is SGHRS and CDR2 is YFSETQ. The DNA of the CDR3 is TGCGCCAGCAGCTTGGTGGCGGGGGGGTATGAAGCTTTCTTT. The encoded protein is CASSLVAGGYEAFF.

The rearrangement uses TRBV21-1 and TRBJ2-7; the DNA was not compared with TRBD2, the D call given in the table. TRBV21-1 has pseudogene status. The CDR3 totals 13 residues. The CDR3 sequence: CASSKAWGDEQYF. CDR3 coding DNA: TGTGCCAGCAGCAAAGCTTGGGGAGACGAGCAGTACTTC.

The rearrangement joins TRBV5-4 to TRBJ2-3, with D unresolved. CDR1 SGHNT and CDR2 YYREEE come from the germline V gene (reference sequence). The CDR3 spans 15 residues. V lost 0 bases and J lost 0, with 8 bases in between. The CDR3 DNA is TGTGCCAGCAGCTTGGGACTTTCTAGCACAGATACGCAGTATTTT. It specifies CASSLGLSSTDTQYF.

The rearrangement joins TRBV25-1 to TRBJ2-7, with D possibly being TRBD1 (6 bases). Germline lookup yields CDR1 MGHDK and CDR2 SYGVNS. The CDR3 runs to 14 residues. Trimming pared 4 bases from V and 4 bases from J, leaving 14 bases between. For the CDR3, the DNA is TGTGCCAGCAGTGGGCCAGGGGTATTGTACGAGCAGTACTTC. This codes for CASSGPGVLYEQYF.

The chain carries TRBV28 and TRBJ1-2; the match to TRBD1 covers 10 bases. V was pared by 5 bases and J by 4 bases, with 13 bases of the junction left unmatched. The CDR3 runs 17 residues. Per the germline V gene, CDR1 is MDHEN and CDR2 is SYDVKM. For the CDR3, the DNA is TGTGCCAGCAGTCTCGGGACAGGGGAACTACTCGGCTATGGCTACACCTTC. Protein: CASSLGTGELLGYGYTF.

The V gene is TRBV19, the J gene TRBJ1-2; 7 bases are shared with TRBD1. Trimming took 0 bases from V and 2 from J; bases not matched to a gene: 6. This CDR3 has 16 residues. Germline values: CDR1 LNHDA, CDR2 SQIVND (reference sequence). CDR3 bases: TGTGCCAGTAGTATAGATCTCGCAGGGGGAAACTATGGCTACACCTTC. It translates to CASSIDLAGGNYGYTF.

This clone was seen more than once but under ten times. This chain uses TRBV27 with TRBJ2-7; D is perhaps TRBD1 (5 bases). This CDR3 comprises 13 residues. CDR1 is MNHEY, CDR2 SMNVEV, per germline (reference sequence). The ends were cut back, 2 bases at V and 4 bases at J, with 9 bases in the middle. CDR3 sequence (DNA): TGTGCCAGCAGTTTAAATCAGGGTTACGAGCAGTACTTC. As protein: CASSLNQGYEQYF.

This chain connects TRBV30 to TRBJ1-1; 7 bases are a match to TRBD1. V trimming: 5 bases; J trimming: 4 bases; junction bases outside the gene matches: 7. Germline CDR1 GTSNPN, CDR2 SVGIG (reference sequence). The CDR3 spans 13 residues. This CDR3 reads CAWAQGLFTEAFF. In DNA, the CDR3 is TGTGCCTGGGCACAGGGGTTGTTCACTGAAGCTTTCTTT.

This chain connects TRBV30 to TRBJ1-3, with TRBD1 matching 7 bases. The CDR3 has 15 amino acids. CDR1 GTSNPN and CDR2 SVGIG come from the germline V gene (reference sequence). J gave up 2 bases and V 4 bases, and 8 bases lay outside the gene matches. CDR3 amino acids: CAWNRLGTAGNTIYF. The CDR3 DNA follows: TGTGCCTGGAACAGACTCGGGACAGCTGGAAACACCATATATTTT.

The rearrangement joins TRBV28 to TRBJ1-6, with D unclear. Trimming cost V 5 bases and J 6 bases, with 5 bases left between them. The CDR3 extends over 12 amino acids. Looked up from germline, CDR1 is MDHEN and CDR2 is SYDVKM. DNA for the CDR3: TGTGCCAGCAGTCGGGTTAATTCACCCCTCCACTTT. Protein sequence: CASSRVNSPLHF.

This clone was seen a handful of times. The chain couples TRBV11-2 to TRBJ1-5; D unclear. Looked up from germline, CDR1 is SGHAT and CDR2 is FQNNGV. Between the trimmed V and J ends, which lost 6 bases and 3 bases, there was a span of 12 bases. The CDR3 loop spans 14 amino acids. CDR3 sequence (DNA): TGTGCCAGCAGTTATACAGCGGCCAATCAGCCCCAGCATTTT. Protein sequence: CASSYTAANQPQHF. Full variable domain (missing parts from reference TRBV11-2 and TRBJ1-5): EAGVAQSPRYKIIEKRQSVAFWCNPISGHATLYWYQQILGQGPKLLIQFQNNGVVDDSQLPKDRFSAERLKGVDSTLKIQPAKLEDSAVYLCASSYTAANQPQHFGDGTRLSIL.

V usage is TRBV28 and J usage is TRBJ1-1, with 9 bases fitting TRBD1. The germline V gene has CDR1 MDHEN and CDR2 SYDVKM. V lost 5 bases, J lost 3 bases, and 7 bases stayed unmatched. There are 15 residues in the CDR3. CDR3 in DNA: TGTGCCAGCAGTCCGGGACAGGGAAGGCACACTGAAGCTTTCTTT. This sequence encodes CASSPGQGRHTEAFF.

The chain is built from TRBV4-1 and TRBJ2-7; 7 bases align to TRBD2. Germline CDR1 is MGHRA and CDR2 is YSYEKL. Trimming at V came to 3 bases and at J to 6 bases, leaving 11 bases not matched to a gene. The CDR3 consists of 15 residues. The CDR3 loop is CASSQLASGGGEQYF. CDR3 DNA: TGCGCCAGCAGCCAGTTGGCCTCTGGGGGGGGCGAGCAGTACTTC.

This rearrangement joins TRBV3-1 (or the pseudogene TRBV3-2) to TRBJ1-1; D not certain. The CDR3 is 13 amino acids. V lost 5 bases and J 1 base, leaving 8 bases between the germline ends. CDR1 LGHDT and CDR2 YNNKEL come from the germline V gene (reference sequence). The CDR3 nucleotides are TGTGCCAGCAGCAGAGACACGAACACTGAAGCTTTCTTT. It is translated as CASSRDTNTEAFF.